This T cell receptor beta chain was obtained from a study of shared clonotypes between healthy human individuals. The CDR3 has 12 amino acids. The germline V and J ends were trimmed by 5 bases and 7 bases, with 9 bases remaining between them. Germline CDR1 is SGHAT and CDR2 is FQNNGV. This table comes from immunoSEQ multiplex PCR, and its TCRdb copy is limited to in-frame clones, with some not included. Here the sample spans roughly 330,000 clones, approximately 79% being singletons. The rearrangement uses TRBV11-2 and TRBJ2-4; D is uncertain. The specimen was memory CD4+ T cells sorted from blood. Specified subset: CD45RA-negative fraction. This receptor was obtained from a man aged 25-40 years in good health. CDR3 nucleotides: TGTGCCAGCAGCCAGAGTAGGAACATTCAGTACTTC. Its protein is CASSQSRNIQYF.